This TCR beta chain was obtained from a study of T cell repertoires in ileal Crohn's disease. In the study overall: About half received postoperative treatment, 10 to 11 with thiopurines and around 18 anti-TNF. Findings and caveats of the study: Compared with CD4 T cells, sorted CD8 cells carried more expanded clones. All patients with clonality above 26.8% had endoscopic recurrence.

Using immunoSEQ multiplex PCR, the repertoire was profiled, and TCRdb retains in-frame clones only, with some absent. This sample has about 8,400 clones, with about 95% found just once. Comment on this clone: Its target is unknown.

CDR1 is SGHKS, CDR2 YYEKEE, per germline (reference sequence). The CDR3 loop spans 15 amino acids. V gave up 5 bases and J gave up 1 base, with 13 bases separating them. The clonotype comes from an adult with Crohn's disease. The chain links TRBV5-5 to TRBJ1-3; no reliable D call. The sample taken for sequencing was ileal tissue. Here the CDR3 reads CASRPRFDSGNTIYF. The CDR3 nucleotides are TGTGCCAGCAGGCCTAGATTCGATTCTGGAAACACCATATATTTT.